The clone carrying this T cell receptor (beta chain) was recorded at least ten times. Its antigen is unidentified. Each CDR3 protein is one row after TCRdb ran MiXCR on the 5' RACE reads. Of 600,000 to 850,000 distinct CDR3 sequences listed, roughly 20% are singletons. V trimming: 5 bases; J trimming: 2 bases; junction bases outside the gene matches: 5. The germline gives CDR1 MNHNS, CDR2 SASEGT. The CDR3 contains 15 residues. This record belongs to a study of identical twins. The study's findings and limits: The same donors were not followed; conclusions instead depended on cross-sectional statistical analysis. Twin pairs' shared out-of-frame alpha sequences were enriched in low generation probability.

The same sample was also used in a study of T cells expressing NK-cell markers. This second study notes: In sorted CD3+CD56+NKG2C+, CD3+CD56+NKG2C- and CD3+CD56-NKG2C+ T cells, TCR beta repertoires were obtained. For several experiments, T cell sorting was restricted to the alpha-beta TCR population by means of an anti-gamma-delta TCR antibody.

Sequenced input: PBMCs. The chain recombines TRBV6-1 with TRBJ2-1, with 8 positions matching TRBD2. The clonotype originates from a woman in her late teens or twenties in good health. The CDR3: CASSLSGTAYNEQFF. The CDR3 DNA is TGTGCCAGCAGTCTTAGCGGGACCGCCTACAATGAGCAGTTCTTC.